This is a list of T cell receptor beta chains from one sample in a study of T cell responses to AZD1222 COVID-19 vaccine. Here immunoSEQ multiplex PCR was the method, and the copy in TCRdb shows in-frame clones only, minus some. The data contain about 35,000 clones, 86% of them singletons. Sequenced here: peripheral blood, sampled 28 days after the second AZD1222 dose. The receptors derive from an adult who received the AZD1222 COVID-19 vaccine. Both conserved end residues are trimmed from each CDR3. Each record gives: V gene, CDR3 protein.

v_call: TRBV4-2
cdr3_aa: ASSQRSGQGGYEQY

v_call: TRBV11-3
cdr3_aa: ASSLGPRDTQY

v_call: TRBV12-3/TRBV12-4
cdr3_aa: ASNGQNYGYT

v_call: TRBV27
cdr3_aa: ASRVLAGESYEQY

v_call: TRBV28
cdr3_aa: ASSPLNSNQPQH

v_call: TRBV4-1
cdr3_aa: ASSQEPARRDTEAF

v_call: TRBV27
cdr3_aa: ASSSQGLGTEAF

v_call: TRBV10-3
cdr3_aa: AISESQGANTGELF

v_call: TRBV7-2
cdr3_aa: ASSPPNMGTFYEQY

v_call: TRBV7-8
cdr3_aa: ASSPTSGSANTGELF

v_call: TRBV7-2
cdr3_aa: ASSLGQSSYNSPLH

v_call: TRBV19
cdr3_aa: ASSPGGSEAF

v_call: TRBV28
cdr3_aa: ASSLIAAARSQF

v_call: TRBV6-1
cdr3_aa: ASSDNRGADSETQY

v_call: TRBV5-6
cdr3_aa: ASSLVSTPETQY

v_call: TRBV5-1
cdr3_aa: ASQEASGGPETQY

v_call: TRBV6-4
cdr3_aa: ASKGGTREQF

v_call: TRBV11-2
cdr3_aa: ASSKTPGTGNTGELF

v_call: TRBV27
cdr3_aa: ASSALTGEQY

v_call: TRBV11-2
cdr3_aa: ASSLFLAGGSNEQF

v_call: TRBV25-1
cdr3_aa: ASSDGNFGEQY

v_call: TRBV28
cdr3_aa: ASSTLRGLGETQY

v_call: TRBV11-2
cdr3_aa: ASNAGEPYNEQF

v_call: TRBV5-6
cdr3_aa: ASSTPYLNEKLF

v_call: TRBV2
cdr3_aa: ASRTGVRTGELF

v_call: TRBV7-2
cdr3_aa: ASSRPGQLNYGYT

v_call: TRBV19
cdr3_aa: ASRHRTGSGTEAF

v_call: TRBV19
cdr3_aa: ASAPRQGQREKLF

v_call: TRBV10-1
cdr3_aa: ASSLQGAEEQY

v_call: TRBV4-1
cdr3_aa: ASSRTFKSSGELF

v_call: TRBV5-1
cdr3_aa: ASSSPTSGTEQY

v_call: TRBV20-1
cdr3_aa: SGGGPSEQY

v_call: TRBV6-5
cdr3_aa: ASSRTANTGELF

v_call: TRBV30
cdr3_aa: AWTPMGGTEAF

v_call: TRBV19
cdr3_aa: ASSPWIGPGPEAF

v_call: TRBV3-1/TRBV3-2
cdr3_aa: ASSQVPSGGNEQF

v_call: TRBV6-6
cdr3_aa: ASSYGPYEQY

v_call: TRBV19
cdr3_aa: ASSTGVGTQY

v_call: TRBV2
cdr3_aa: ASSRGGDLPEAF

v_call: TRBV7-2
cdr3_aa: ASSLPGGGEQY

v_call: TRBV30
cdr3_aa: AWSGRWGTEAF

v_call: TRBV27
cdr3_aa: ASRPRRSTGGSHEQY

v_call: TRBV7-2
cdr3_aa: ASSLSGIGEQY

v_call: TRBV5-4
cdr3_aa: ASTRPNTGELF

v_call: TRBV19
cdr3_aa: ASSVATGELF

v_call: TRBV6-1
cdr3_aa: ASSEGGANVLT

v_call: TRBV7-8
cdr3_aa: ASSFGTVDSPLH

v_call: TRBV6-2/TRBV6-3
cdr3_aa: ASSYASTGRDTQY

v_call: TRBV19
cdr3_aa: ASTGGGQRFYGYT

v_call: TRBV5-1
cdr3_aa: ASSPGQINTGELF

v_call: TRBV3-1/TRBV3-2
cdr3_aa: ASSNNRNTEAF

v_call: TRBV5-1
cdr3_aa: ASSSAVAGVWEQY

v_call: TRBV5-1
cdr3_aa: ASRNWDRGDEKLF

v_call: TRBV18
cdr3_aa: ASSPGTTYEQY

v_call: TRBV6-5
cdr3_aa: ASSSMGGRSYGYT

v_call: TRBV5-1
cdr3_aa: ASSLAIGEQF

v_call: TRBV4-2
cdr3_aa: ASSQARGGRYNEQF

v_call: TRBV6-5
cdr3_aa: ASSMGQGVYGYT

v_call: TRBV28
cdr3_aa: ASSLRGVWKNTEAF